This TCR beta chain stems from a study of immune heterogeneity within non-small cell lung tumors. Whole-study context: There were several squamous cell carcinomas, roughly 10 non-squamous carcinomas and 1 tumor not otherwise specified. The study's findings and limits: Local T-cell clonality tracked moderately but significantly with local tumor mutational burden, giving an R of approximately 0.3.

Amplification of the TCR beta CDR3 was achieved through multiplex PCR with 32 V and 13 J primers. TCRdb ran MiXCR on the multiplex PCR reads and lists one entry per CDR3 protein. This sample has approximately 31,000 distinct CDR3 sequences, with 28% found just once. Each sample used 600 ng of genomic DNA from bulk tumor tissue. Surgical sampling yielded several biopsies per primary tumor (spaced far apart). Patients with untreated, newly diagnosed non-small cell lung cancer underwent curative surgery. Donors comprised surgical patients with newly diagnosed non-small cell lung cancer, operated on with curative intent. This clonotype has just a few counts. Antigen: not known. The germline gives CDR1 LGHNA, CDR2 YNFKEQ. Trimming removed 0 bases at V and 0 bases at J, with 16 bases between. This CDR3 comprises 18 residues.

The receptor was isolated from a man aged 35-49 years with non-small cell lung cancer. The V gene is TRBV4-2, the J gene TRBJ2-3, with D possibly being TRBD2 (6 bases). Sequencing was performed on lung tumor tissue. CDR3 in amino acids: CASSQDFLAGISTDTQYF. CDR3 DNA: TGTGCCAGCAGCCAAGATTTTTTGGCGGGGATAAGCACAGATACGCAGTATTTT.